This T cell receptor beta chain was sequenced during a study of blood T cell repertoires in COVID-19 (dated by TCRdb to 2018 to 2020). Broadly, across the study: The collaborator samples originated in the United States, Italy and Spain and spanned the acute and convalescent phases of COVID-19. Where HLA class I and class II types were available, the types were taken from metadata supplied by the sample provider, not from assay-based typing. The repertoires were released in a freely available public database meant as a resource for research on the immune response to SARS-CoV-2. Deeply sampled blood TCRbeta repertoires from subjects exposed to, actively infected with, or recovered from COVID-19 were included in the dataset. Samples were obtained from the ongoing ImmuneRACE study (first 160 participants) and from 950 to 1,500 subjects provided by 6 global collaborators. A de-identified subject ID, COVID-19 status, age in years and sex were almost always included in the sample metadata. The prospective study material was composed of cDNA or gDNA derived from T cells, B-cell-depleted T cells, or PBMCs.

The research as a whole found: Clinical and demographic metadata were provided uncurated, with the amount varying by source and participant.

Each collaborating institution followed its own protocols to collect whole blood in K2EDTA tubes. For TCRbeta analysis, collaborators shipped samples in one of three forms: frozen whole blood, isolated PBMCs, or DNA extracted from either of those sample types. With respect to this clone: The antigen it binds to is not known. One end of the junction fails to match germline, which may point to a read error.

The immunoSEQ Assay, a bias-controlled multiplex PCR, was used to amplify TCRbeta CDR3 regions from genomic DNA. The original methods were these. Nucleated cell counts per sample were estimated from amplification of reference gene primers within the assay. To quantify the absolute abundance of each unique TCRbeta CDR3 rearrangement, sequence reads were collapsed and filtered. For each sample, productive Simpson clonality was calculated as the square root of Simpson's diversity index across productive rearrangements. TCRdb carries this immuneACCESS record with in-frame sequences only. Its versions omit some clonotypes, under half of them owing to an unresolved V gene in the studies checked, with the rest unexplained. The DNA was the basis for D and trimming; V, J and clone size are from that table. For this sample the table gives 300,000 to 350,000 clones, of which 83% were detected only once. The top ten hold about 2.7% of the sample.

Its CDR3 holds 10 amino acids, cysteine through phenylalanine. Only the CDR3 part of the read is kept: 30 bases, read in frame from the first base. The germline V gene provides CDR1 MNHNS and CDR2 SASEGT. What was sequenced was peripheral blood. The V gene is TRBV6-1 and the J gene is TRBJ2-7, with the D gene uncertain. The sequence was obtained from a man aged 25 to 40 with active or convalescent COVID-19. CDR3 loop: CASSELRKAF. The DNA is TGTGCCAGCAGTGAACTGCGGAAGGCCTTC.